Listed below are T cell receptor beta chains from one sample, sequenced in a study of cytomegalovirus exposure and HLA in healthy donors. Assay: immunoSEQ multiplex PCR; the TCRdb copy retains only in-frame clones and omits some. The sample includes 120,000 or so clones, 75% to 90% seen only once; the top ten take around 8%. The sample taken for sequencing was PBMCs. These receptors all stem from a female donor in good health and CMV-seropositive. The CDR3 runs from the conserved cysteine through the conserved F or W. A D gene is named only where the DNA matches it firmly. The listing skips clone size in some rows; elsewhere it reads once, few, many or a size class.

j_call cdr3_length clone_size d_call v_call cdr3_aa
TRBJ2-3 16 NA TRBD2 TRBV9 CASSVGEGSGTDTQYF
NA 14 once TRBD2 TRBV5-1 CASTTIAGSYEQYF
TRBJ2-3 12 NA NA TRBV5-1 CASSLAGDTQYF
TRBJ2-5 13 few NA TRBV7-2 CASSLVHQETQYF
TRBJ1-1 12 NA NA TRBV6-6 CASSYLTDEAFF
TRBJ1-2 11 once NA TRBV6-1 CASLRQYGYTF
TRBJ1-1 11 NA TRBD1 TRBV6-5 CACLGTGAAFF
TRBJ1-3 15 NA NA TRBV28 CASSLIIGAGNTIYF
TRBJ2-1 13 once TRBD2 TRBV10-3 CAIRETGGYEQFF
TRBJ2-2 14 NA NA TRBV5-1 CASSLVGGTGELFF
TRBJ1-2 14 NA NA TRBV11-2 CASSLDISNYGYTF
TRBJ1-6 14 NA TRBD1 TRBV5-1 CASSWTGAGSPLHF
TRBJ1-2 17 few TRBD1 TRBV6-1 CASSAGTGAGANYGYTF
TRBJ2-3 12 NA NA TRBV5-1 CASSLGADTQYF
TRBJ2-7 18 NA TRBD1 TRBV4-1 CASSQDLHRDRKLYEQYF
TRBJ1-4 15 NA NA TRBV2 CASSERQVGIEKLFF
TRBJ2-5 13 NA NA TRBV2 CASSEVTREAQYF
TRBJ2-3 15 NA TRBD2 TRBV27 CASSFVAGGTSTQYF
TRBJ1-2 13 NA NA TRBV28 CASSLTRSYGYTF
TRBJ2-2 15 once NA TRBV7-2 CASSLGGLNTGELFF
TRBJ2-5 15 NA TRBD1 TRBV30 CAWSDRDRVWETQYF
TRBJ1-1 15 NA TRBD1 TRBV2 CASSALGQSNTEAFF
TRBJ2-1 20 NA TRBD1 TRBV19 CASSAPRDRGSPSLYNEQFF
TRBJ1-1 13 NA TRBD1 TRBV5-5 CASSLEGQREAFF
TRBJ2-1 15 few NA TRBV6-5 CASSPGTPPYNEQFF
TRBJ1-2 16 few TRBD1 TRBV6-5 CASSSVGTGQGDGYTF
TRBJ2-1 14 NA TRBD2 TRBV28 CASRLAGPYNEQFF
TRBJ2-2 15 NA TRBD2 TRBV6-5 CASSPRLAGRGELFF
TRBJ2-7 16 NA NA TRBV5-8 CASSLAGSANIYEQYF
TRBJ2-3 17 once TRBD2 TRBV27 CASSSHLTSGVPDTQYF
TRBJ1-1 17 NA TRBD1 TRBV29-1 CSVEVVRGVVTPTEAFF
TRBJ2-3 16 NA NA TRBV2 CASRKGVAGGSDTQYF
TRBJ1-2 13 NA NA TRBV2 CASSVENNYGYTF
TRBJ2-2 14 once NA TRBV28 CASSLGGNTGELFF
TRBJ2-5 12 NA NA TRBV30 CAWSETGETQYF
TRBJ2-5 15 NA TRBD2 TRBV5-1 CASSLLGGGRETQYF
TRBJ1-2 14 NA NA TRBV18 CASSPSSPNYGYTF
TRBJ2-2 16 NA TRBD1 TRBV5-1 CASSLSGQRVTGELFF
TRBJ1-6 14 NA NA TRBV2 CASTLGGAYSPLHF
TRBJ2-7 13 few TRBD1 TRBV2 CASSGGQGIEQYF
TRBJ2-5 13 few TRBD1 TRBV19 CASSIWDRETQYF
TRBJ2-5 15 few NA TRBV4-1 CASSRAGSTQETQYF
TRBJ1-3 14 NA TRBD1 TRBV6-1 CASSSTGPGNTIYF
TRBJ1-2 14 NA TRBD1 TRBV9 CASSFDQGAYGYTF
TRBJ1-2 15 NA NA TRBV5-1 CASSSSTTLGEGYTF
TRBJ1-2 12 once NA TRBV5-6 CASSLDGSGYTF
TRBJ1-5 17 once TRBD1 TRBV4-1 CASSPGTGTSLSQPQHF
TRBJ2-3 14 NA TRBD2 TRBV7-3 CASSPSGVTDTQYF
TRBJ1-2 12 NA NA TRBV25-1 CASRRGLYGYTF
TRBJ1-6 16 NA NA TRBV6-6 CASSTSSGANNSPLHF
TRBJ2-2 14 once NA TRBV28 CASSPQGYTGELFF
TRBJ1-3 16 once TRBD1 TRBV7-2 CASSLITGGSGNTIYF
TRBJ1-3 17 NA TRBD1 TRBV30 CACGQGARGASGNTIYF